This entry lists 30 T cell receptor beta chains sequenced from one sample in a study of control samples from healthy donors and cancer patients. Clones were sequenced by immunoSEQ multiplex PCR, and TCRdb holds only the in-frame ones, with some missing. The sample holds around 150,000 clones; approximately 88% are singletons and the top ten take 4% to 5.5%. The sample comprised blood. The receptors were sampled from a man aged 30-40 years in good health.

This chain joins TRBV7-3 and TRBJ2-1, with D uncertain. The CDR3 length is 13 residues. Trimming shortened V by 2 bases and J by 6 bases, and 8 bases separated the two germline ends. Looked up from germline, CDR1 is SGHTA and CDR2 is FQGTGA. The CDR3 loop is CASSLSRSNEQFF. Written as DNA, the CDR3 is TGTGCCAGCAGCTTATCCCGTAGCAATGAGCAGTTCTTC.

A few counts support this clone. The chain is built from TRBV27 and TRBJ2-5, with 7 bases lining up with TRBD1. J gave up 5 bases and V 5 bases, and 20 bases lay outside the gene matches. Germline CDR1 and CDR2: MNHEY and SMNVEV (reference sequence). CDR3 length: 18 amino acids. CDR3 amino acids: CASSRSLGGILQGETQYF. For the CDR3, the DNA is TGTGCCAGCAGTAGGTCCCTCGGTGGTATCCTACAGGGGGAGACCCAGTACTTC.

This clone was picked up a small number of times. CDR3 coding DNA: TGTGCCAGCAGCTTAGAGACAGGGACGGGCGGGGAGCTGTTTTTT. This encodes CASSLETGTGGELFF. V is TRBV11-3 and J is TRBJ2-2; 7 positions agree with TRBD1. V lost 0 bases to trimming and J lost 7 bases; unmatched junction nucleotides: 5. Germline V gene sequence: CDR1 SGHNT, CDR2 YENEEA. The CDR3 is 15 residues long.

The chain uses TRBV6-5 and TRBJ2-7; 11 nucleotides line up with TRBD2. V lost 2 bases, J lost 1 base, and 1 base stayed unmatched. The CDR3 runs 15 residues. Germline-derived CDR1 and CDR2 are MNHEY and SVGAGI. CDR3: CASSYVAGGSYEQYF. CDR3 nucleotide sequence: TGTGCCAGCAGTTACGTAGCGGGGGGGTCCTACGAGCAGTACTTC.

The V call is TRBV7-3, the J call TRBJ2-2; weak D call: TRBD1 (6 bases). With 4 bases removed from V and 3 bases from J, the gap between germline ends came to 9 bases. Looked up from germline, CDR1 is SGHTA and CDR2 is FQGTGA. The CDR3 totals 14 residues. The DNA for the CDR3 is TGTGCCAGCAGCTCACAGGGCTACACCGGGGAGCTGTTTTTT. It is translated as CASSSQGYTGELFF.

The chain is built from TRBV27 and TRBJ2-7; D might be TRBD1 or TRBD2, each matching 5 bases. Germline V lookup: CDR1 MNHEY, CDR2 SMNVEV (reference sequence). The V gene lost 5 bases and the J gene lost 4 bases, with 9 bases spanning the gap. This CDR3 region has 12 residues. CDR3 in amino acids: CASSAGTYEQYF. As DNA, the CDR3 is TGTGCCAGCAGTGCCGGGACGTACGAGCAGTACTTC.

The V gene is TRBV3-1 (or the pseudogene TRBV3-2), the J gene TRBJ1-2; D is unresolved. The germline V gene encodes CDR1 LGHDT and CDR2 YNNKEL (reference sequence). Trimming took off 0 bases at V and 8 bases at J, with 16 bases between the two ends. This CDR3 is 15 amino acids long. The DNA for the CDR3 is TGTGCCAGCAGCCAAGATGGAGACCCCAAGGACGGCTACACCTTC. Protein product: CASSQDGDPKDGYTF.

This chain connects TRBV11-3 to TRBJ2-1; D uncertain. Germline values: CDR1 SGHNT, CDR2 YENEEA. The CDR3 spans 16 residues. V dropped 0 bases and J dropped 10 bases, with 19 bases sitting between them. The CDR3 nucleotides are TGTGCCAGCAGCTTAGATCGGGTGACCCCTTCATACGAGCAGTTCTTC. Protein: CASSLDRVTPSYEQFF.

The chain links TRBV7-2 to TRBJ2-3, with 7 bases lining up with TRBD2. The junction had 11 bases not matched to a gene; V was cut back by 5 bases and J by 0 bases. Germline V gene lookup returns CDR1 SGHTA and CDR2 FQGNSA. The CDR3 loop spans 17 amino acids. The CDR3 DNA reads TGTGCCAGCAGCCCCCCGGGCGGGAGCTATAGCACAGATACGCAGTATTTT. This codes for CASSPPGGSYSTDTQYF. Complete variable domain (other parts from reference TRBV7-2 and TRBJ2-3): GAGVSQSPSNKVTEKGKDVELRCDPISGHTALYWYRQSLGQGLEFLIYFQGNSAPDKSGLPSDRFSAERTGGSVSTLTIQRTQQEDSAVYLCASSPPGGSYSTDTQYFGPGTRLTVL.

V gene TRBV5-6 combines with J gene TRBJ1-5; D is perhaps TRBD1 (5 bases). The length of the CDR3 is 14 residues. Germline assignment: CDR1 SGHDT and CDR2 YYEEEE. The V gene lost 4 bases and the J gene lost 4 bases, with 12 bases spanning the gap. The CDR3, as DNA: TGTGCCAGCAGCGTACGGGACTTAAATCAGCCCCAGCATTTT. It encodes CASSVRDLNQPQHF.

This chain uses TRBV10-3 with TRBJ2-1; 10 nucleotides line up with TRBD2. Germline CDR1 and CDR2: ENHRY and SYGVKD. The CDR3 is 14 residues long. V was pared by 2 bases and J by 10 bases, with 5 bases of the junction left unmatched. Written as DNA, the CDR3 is TGTGCCATCAGTGAGAGCGGGGGGGCTGGGGAGCAGTTCTTC. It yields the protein CAISESGGAGEQFF.

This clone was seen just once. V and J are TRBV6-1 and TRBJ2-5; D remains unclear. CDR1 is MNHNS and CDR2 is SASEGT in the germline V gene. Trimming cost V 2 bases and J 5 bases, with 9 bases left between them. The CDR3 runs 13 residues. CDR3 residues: CASSERFRETQYF. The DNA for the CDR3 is TGTGCCAGCAGTGAACGGTTTCGGGAGACCCAGTACTTC.

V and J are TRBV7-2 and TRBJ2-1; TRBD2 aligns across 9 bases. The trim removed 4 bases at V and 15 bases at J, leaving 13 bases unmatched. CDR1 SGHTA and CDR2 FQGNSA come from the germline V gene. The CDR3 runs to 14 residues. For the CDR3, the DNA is TGTGCCAGCAGCTCCCCGGGGCGGGAGGGGATCCGGTTCTTC. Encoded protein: CASSSPGREGIRFF.

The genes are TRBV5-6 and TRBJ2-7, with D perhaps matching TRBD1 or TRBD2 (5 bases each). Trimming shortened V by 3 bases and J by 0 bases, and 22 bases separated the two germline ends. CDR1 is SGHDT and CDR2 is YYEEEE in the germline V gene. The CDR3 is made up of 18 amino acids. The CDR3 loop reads CASSSKIARGTPSYEQYF. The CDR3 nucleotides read TGTGCCAGCAGCTCGAAGATCGCGAGGGGAACCCCCTCCTACGAGCAGTACTTC.

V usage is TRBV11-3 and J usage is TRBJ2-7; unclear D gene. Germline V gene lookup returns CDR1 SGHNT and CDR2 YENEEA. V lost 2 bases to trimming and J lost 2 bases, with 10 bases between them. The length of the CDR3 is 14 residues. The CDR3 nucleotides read TGTGCCAGCAGCTTATTCCAAGTCCCCTACGAGCAGTACTTC. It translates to CASSLFQVPYEQYF. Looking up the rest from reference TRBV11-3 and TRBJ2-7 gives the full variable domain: EAGVVQSPRYKIIEKKQPVAFWCNPISGHNTLYWYLQNLGQGPELLIRYENEEAVDDSQLPKDRFSAERLKGVDSTLKIQPAELGDSAVYLCASSLFQVPYEQYFGPGTRLTVT.

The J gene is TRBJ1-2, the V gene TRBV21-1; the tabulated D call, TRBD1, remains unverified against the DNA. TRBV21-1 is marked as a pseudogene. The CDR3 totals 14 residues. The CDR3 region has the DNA TGTGCCAGCAGCAAAGCCAGAGGACAGATTGGCTACACCTTC. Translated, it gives CASSKARGQIGYTF.

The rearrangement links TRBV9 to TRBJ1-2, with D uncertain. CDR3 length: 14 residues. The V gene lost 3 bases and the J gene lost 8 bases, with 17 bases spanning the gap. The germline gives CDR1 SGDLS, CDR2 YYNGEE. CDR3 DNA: TGTGCCAGCAGCGCGAACCCCCGGACGGAGGGCTACACCTTC. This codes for CASSANPRTEGYTF.

CDR3 nucleotides: TGCGCCAGCAGGAGGCAGGCGGGAGCCGAGTCCTACGAGCAGTACTTC. Its translation is CASRRQAGAESYEQYF. V is TRBV10-1 and J is TRBJ2-7, with TRBD2 identical over 7 bases. The CDR3 is made up of 16 amino acids. Germline V gene data show CDR1 as WNHNN and CDR2 as SYGVQD (reference sequence). V shed 6 bases and J 1 base; nucleotides not matched to a gene: 12.

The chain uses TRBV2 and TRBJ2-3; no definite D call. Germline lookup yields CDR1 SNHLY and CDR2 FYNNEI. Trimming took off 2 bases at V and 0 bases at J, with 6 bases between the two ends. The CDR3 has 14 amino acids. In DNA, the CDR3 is TGTGCCAGCAGTGAACTTATTAGCACAGATACGCAGTATTTT. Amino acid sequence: CASSELISTDTQYF.

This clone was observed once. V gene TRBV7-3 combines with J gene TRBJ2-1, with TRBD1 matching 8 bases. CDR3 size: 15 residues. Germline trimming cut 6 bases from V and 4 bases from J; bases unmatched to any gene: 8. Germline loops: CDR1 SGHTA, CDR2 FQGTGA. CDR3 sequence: CASSQGQGAYNEQFF. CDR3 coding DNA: TGTGCCAGCAGTCAAGGGCAGGGGGCGTACAATGAGCAGTTCTTC.

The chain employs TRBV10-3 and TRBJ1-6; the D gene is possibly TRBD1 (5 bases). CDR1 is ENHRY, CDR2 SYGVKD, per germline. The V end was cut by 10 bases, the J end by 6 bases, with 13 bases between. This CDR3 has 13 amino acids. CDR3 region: CASTRDLNSPLHF. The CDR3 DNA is TGTGCCAGTACTCGGGACCTTAATTCACCCCTCCACTTT.

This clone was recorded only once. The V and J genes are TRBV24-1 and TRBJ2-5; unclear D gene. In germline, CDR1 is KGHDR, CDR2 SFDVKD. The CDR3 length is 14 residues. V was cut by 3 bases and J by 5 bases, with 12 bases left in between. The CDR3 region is CATSDPQVRETQYF. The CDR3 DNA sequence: TGTGCCACCAGTGATCCCCAGGTACGGGAGACCCAGTACTTC.

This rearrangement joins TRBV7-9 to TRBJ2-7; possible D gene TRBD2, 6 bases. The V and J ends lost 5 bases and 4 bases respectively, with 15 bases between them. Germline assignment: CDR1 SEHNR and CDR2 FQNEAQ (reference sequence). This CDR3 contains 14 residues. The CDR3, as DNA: TGTGCCAGCAGCCCATCCGGGACTCCTTACGAGCAGTACTTC. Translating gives CASSPSGTPYEQYF.

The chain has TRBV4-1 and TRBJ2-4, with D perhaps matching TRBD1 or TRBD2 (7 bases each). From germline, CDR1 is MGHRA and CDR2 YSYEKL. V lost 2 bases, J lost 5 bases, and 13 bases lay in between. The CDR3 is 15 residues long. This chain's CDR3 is CASSQRAGGENIQYF. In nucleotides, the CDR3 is TGCGCCAGCAGCCAAAGGGCAGGGGGGGAAAACATTCAGTACTTC.

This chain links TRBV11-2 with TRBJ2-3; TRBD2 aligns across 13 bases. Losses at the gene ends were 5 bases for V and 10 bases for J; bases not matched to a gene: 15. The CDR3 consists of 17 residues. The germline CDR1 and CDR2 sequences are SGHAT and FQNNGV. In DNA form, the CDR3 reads TGTGCCAGCAGCCCGAGGACTAGCGGGGGTGCAGGTGATGCGCAGTATTTT. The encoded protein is CASSPRTSGGAGDAQYF.

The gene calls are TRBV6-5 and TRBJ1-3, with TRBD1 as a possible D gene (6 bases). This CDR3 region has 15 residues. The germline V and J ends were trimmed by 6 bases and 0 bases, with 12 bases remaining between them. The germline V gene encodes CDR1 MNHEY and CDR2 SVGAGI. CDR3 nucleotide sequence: TGTGCCAGCAGCGGAACAGGGCCCTCTGGAAACACCATATATTTT. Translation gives CASSGTGPSGNTIYF.

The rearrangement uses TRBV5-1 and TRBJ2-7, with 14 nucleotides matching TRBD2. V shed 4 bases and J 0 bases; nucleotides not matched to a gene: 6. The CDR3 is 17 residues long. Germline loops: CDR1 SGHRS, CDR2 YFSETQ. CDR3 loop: CASSLGLAGVGSYEQYF. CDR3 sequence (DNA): TGCGCCAGCAGCCTGGGACTAGCGGGGGTTGGCTCCTACGAGCAGTACTTC.

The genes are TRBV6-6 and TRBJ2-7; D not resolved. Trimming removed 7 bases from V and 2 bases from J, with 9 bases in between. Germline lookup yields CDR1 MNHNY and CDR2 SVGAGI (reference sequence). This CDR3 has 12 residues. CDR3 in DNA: TGTGCCAGCAACGGGTTCCCCTACGAGCAGTACTTC. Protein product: CASNGFPYEQYF.

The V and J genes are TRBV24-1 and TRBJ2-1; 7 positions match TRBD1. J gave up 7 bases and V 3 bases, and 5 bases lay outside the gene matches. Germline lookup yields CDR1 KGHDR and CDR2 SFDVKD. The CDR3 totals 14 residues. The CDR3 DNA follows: TGTGCCACCAGTGATCGGCAGGGGGTTAATGAGCAGTTCTTC. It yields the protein CATSDRQGVNEQFF.

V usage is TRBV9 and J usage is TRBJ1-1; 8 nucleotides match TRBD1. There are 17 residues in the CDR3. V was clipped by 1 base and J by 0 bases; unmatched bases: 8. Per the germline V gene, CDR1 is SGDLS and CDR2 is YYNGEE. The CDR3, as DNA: TGTGCCAGCAGCGTAAATACAGGGGGACTCTTGAACACTGAAGCTTTCTTT. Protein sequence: CASSVNTGGLLNTEAFF.